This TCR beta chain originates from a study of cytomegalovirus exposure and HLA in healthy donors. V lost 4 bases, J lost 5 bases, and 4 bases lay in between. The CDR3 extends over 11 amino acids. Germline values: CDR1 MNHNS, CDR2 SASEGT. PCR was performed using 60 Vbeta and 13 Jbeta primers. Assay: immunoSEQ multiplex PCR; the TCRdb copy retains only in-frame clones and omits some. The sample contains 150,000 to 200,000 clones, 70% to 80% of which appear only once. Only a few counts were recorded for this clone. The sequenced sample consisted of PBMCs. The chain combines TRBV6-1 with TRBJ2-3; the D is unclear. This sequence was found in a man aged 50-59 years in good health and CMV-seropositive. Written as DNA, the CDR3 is TGTGCCAGCAGTGCGGGAGATACGCAGTATTTT. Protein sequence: CASSAGDTQYF.